The 11 T cell receptor beta chains below all came from one sample that was sequenced in a study of monozygotic twins with inflammatory bowel disease. TCRdb re-called the 5' RACE reads and gives one entry per CDR3 protein, without DNA. The sample table includes about 200,000 distinct CDR3 sequences. The sample taken for sequencing was blood. These receptors originate from a human donor with ulcerative colitis or Crohn's disease, or a healthy co-twin of an affected twin (not recorded which).

V usage is TRBV20-1 and J usage is TRBJ2-5. The CDR3 has 11 amino acids. Germline V gene data show CDR1 as DFQATT and CDR2 as SNEGSKA (reference sequence). CDR3 sequence reads: CSARDKETQYF.

The V and J genes are TRBV5-1 and TRBJ1-2; TCRdb names TRBD1, which stays unverified in the absence of DNA. Germline lookup yields CDR1 SGHRS and CDR2 YFSETQ. The CDR3 loop spans 16 amino acids. Here the CDR3 reads CASSLAGTGDNYGYTF.

The rearrangement uses TRBV7-7 and TRBJ2-5; TCRdb returns TRBD1, unconfirmable since there is no DNA. This CDR3 is built from 15 residues. CDR1 is SSHAT, CDR2 FNYEAQ, per germline (reference sequence). The CDR3 loop is CASSFGGGRQETQYF.

The chain combines TRBV6-5 with TRBJ1-5; TCRdb picks TRBD1, but there is no DNA to check that call. CDR1 and CDR2 from the germline V gene are MNHEY and SVGAGI. The CDR3 is made up of 14 amino acids. The chain's CDR3 is CASIFRGGNQPQHF.

The chain has TRBV18 and TRBJ2-2; the D call from TCRdb, TRBD1, cannot be confirmed without DNA. The germline gives CDR1 KGHSH, CDR2 LQKENI. The CDR3 is 15 amino acids. The CDR3 region is CASSLNREDTGELFF.

The J gene is TRBJ2-5, the V gene TRBV25-1; TCRdb's D call of TRBD2 is untestable without DNA. The CDR3 length is 12 residues. From germline, CDR1 is MGHDK and CDR2 SYGVNS. The CDR3 loop is CASSRTRETQYF.

CDR3 region: CASRPLRERGARETQYF. The chain employs TRBV28 and TRBJ2-5; the TRBD2 assignment by TCRdb is unverifiable without DNA. This CDR3 is built from 17 residues. Germline lookup yields CDR1 MDHEN and CDR2 SYDVKM.

The V call is TRBV7-2, the J call TRBJ2-7; TCRdb returns TRBD2, unconfirmable since there is no DNA. There are 15 residues in the CDR3. CDR1 and CDR2 (germline): SGHTA, FQGNSA. The CDR3 spells CASSLVALSIYEQYF.

This chain links TRBV29-1 with TRBJ2-1; TCRdb proposes TRBD1, but this gene call is untestable without DNA. The germline V gene encodes CDR1 SQVTM and CDR2 ANQGSEA. The CDR3 sequence is 14 residues long. The CDR3 sequence: CSVEDRRGGGEQFF.

V usage is TRBV19 and J usage is TRBJ2-2; the D call of TRBD1 rests on TCRdb alone, since no DNA is present to check it. CDR1 and CDR2 (germline): LNHDA, SQIVND (reference sequence). The CDR3 is 14 residues long. CDR3 in amino acids: CASGGKGTRRELFF.

This chain uses TRBV4-3 with TRBJ2-6; TCRdb indicates TRBD2, and absent DNA this call remains unverified. The germline CDR1 and CDR2 sequences are LGHNA and YSLEER. The CDR3 consists of 20 residues. CDR3 amino acids: CASSQDTWASGASGANVLTF.